Below, 27 T cell receptor beta chains from the same sample are listed, as sequenced in a study of T cell responses to AZD1222 COVID-19 vaccine. This table comes from immunoSEQ multiplex PCR, and its TCRdb copy is limited to in-frame clones, with some not included. The table has 100,000 or so clones, roughly 86% seen once; the top ten hold roughly 1.4%. Here the sequenced sample was peripheral blood, taken on day 0 of AZD1222 vaccination. The receptor source for this set is an adult in good health.

The chain employs TRBV15 and TRBJ1-5; D uncertain. Per the germline V gene, CDR1 is LNHNV and CDR2 is YYDKDF (reference sequence). The CDR3 covers 15 residues. With 4 bases removed from V and 0 bases from J, the gap between germline ends came to 10 bases. Here the CDR3 DNA reads TGTGCCACCAGCACCTACATGTATAGCAATCAGCCCCAGCATTTT. Encoded protein: CATSTYMYSNQPQHF.

This clone was seen more than once but under ten times. V usage is TRBV5-1 and J usage is TRBJ1-1; TRBD1 matches 12 bases. Germline V gene data show CDR1 as SGHRS and CDR2 as YFSETQ. The junction had 1 base not matched to a gene; V was cut back by 3 bases and J by 1 base. The CDR3 extends over 15 amino acids. CDR3 protein: CASSSGQGANTEAFF. CDR3 nucleotides: TGCGCCAGCAGCTCGGGACAGGGGGCGAACACTGAAGCTTTCTTT.

The chain is built from TRBV5-5 and TRBJ2-7; TRBD2 matches at 8 bases. The CDR3 is 15 residues long. Looked up from germline, CDR1 is SGHKS and CDR2 is YYEKEE (reference sequence). After removal of 1 base from V and 2 bases from J, the junction contained 5 bases not matched to a gene. DNA for the CDR3: TGTGCCAGCAGCTTGAGGCCTAGCGGGCCCTACGAGCAGTACTTC. This codes for CASSLRPSGPYEQYF. Combining the CDR3 with reference TRBV5-5 and TRBJ2-7 gives the whole variable domain DAGVTQSPTHLIKTRGQQVTLRCSPISGHKSVSWYQQVLGQGPQFIFQYYEKEERGRGNFPDRFSARQFPNYSSELNVNALLLGDSALYLCASSLRPSGPYEQYFGPGTRLTVT.

This chain uses TRBV12-3 or TRBV12-4 with TRBJ1-5, with 10 bases aligning to TRBD1. The CDR3 is made up of 13 amino acids. Losses at the gene ends were 3 bases for V and 9 bases for J; bases not matched to a gene: 2. DNA for the CDR3: TGTGCCAGCAGTTTGGGACAGGGGTCGCCCCAGCATTTT. It is translated as CASSLGQGSPQHF.

This clone was observed once. This chain connects TRBV28 to TRBJ1-1, with 10 bases matching TRBD1. V was pared by 3 bases and J by 11 bases, with 12 bases of the junction left unmatched. Germline assignment: CDR1 MDHEN and CDR2 SYDVKM. The CDR3 runs 15 residues. CDR3 coding DNA: TGTGCCAGCAGTTTTCGGAGACAGGGGGCCATGGATGCTTTCTTT. Residues: CASSFRRQGAMDAFF.

The chain uses TRBV11-3 and TRBJ2-2, with no clear D. V gave up 6 bases and J gave up 1 base, with 6 bases separating them. The germline V gene encodes CDR1 SGHNT and CDR2 YENEEA. The CDR3 is made up of 13 amino acids. The CDR3 region is CASSSRNTGELFF. The CDR3 coding sequence is TGTGCCAGCAGTTCAAGGAACACCGGGGAGCTGTTTTTT.

The chain carries TRBV7-2 and TRBJ1-1; no clear D gene. From germline, CDR1 is SGHTA and CDR2 FQGNSA. The CDR3 is made up of 13 amino acids. V was trimmed by 5 bases and J by 1 base, leaving 8 bases between them. Here the CDR3 DNA reads TGTGCCAGCAGCGGTACACCGAACACTGAAGCTTTCTTT. Protein sequence: CASSGTPNTEAFF.

J is TRBJ1-1 and V is TRBV3-1 (or the pseudogene TRBV3-2); D ambiguous. The length of the CDR3 is 12 residues. V lost 1 base to trimming and J lost 4 bases, with 4 bases between them. CDR1 and CDR2 (germline): LGHDT, YNNKEL (reference sequence). The CDR3 nucleotides read TGTGCCAGCAGCCAAGTGGTCACTGAAGCTTTCTTT. Residues: CASSQVVTEAFF.

This chain links TRBV5-6 with TRBJ1-1; D gene unclear. This CDR3 comprises 14 residues. From germline, CDR1 is SGHDT and CDR2 YYEEEE. Trimming cost V 4 bases and J 2 bases, with 12 bases left between them. The DNA for the CDR3 is TGTGCCAGCAGCCGTCGGACCGCTAACACTGAAGCTTTCTTT. Protein product: CASSRRTANTEAFF.

The rearrangement joins TRBV30 to TRBJ1-1; the D gene is possibly TRBD1 (6 bases). The CDR3 is made up of 11 amino acids. Trimming shortened V by 6 bases and J by 5 bases, and 10 bases separated the two germline ends. Germline-derived CDR1 and CDR2 are GTSNPN and SVGIG (reference sequence). The CDR3 is CACPQGTEAFF. DNA of the CDR3: TGTGCCTGTCCGCAGGGGACTGAAGCTTTCTTT.

The chain employs TRBV7-2 and TRBJ1-3, with 8 bases aligning to TRBD1. Per germline, CDR1 SGHTA and CDR2 FQGNSA. CDR3 length equals 16 residues. After removal of 2 bases from V and 6 bases from J, the junction contained 9 bases not matched to a gene. CDR3 sequence reads: CASSLLIGQGTNTIYF. In DNA form, the CDR3 reads TGTGCCAGCAGCTTACTTATTGGACAGGGAACAAACACCATATATTTT.

J is TRBJ2-1 and V is TRBV7-2, with 10 positions matching TRBD2. The germline V gene has CDR1 SGHTA and CDR2 FQGNSA. The CDR3 totals 16 residues. Trimming at V came to 2 bases and at J to 9 bases, leaving 10 bases not matched to a gene. As DNA, the CDR3 is TGTGCCAGCAGCTTACACAGCGGGAGGGACTTCGGTGAGCAGTTCTTC. Translated, it gives CASSLHSGRDFGEQFF.

This clone was counted between two and nine times. The chain carries TRBV4-1 and TRBJ2-7, with a possible D match to TRBD1 (6 bases). Trimming pared 4 bases from V and 2 bases from J, leaving 21 bases between. This CDR3 spans 17 amino acids. The germline V gene has CDR1 MGHRA and CDR2 YSYEKL. CDR3 protein: CASSPPPGRQGPYEQYF. In DNA, the CDR3 is TGCGCCAGCAGCCCACCTCCCGGGCGGCAGGGGCCCTACGAGCAGTACTTC.

This sequence joins TRBV11-2 and TRBJ2-5, with D perhaps given as TRBD1 or TRBD2 (5 bases each). The CDR3 consists of 14 residues. The germline V gene encodes CDR1 SGHAT and CDR2 FQNNGV. V was trimmed by 2 bases and J by 0 bases, leaving 7 bases between them. CDR3 bases: TGTGCCAGCAGCTTATCGGGGCACCAAGAGACCCAGTACTTC. Translation: CASSLSGHQETQYF.

The chain has TRBV10-3 and TRBJ1-2; the D gene is possibly TRBD1 (5 bases). Trimming left V 0 bases short and J 3 bases short, with 8 bases between. There are 14 residues in the CDR3. Germline-derived CDR1 and CDR2 are ENHRY and SYGVKD. The CDR3 DNA follows: TGTGCCATCAGTGAGTCGCCCAGGGACTATGGCTACACCTTC. It specifies CAISESPRDYGYTF.

The rearrangement links TRBV19 to TRBJ2-7, with 7 bases aligning to TRBD1. CDR3 size: 13 residues. V was clipped by 3 bases and J by 6 bases; unmatched bases: 5. From germline, CDR1 is LNHDA and CDR2 SQIVND (reference sequence). As DNA, the CDR3 is TGTGCCAGTAGTATCTCGACAGGGAGCGAGCAGTACTTC. It translates to CASSISTGSEQYF.

This clone was seen just once. This chain joins TRBV28 and TRBJ2-1; 11 nucleotides line up with TRBD2. The ends lost 5 bases at V and 5 bases at J; junction bases unmatched: 2. The V gene's germline CDR1 is MDHEN and CDR2 SYDVKM. The CDR3 runs 14 residues. CDR3 nucleotides: TGTGCCAGCAGTCTAGCGGGAGGCCACAATGAGCAGTTCTTC. Its protein product is CASSLAGGHNEQFF.

This sequence joins TRBV6-6 and TRBJ2-5; possibly TRBD1 for D (6 bases). V was pared by 6 bases and J by 5 bases, with 16 bases between. The V gene's germline CDR1 is MNHNY and CDR2 SVGAGI (reference sequence). This CDR3 is built from 14 residues. The CDR3 DNA follows: TGTGCCAGCAGCCCGGGGACACCCGAGGAGACCCAGTACTTC. Translating it yields CASSPGTPEETQYF.

This sequence joins TRBV30 and TRBJ1-4; 9 bases match TRBD1. The CDR3 has 15 amino acids. The germline V gene has CDR1 GTSNPN and CDR2 SVGIG (reference sequence). J gave up 6 bases and V 0 bases, and 5 bases lay outside the gene matches. DNA of the CDR3: TGTGCCTGGAGTGTAACCACAGGGGGCTATGAAAAACTGTTTTTT. Its translation is CAWSVTTGGYEKLFF.

The chain couples TRBV7-3 to TRBJ2-3; D call uncertain. Trimming left V 1 base short and J 2 bases short, with 7 bases between. Germline CDR1 and CDR2: SGHTA and FQGTGA. This CDR3 comprises 14 residues. CDR3 sequence: CASSLRGTTDTQYF. As DNA, the CDR3 is TGTGCCAGCAGCTTAAGGGGTACCACAGATACGCAGTATTTT.

V is TRBV5-8 and J is TRBJ1-1; a possible D gene is TRBD1 (6 bases). The V gene's germline CDR1 is SGHTS and CDR2 YDEGEE. The V end was cut by 2 bases, the J end by 2 bases, with 13 bases between. The CDR3 spans 15 residues. The CDR3: CASSFDGTKNTEAFF. CDR3 bases: TGTGCCAGCAGCTTCGACGGGACAAAAAACACTGAAGCTTTCTTT.

This clone has just a few counts. The chain couples TRBV7-2 to TRBJ2-3; TRBD2 aligns across 10 bases. Germline CDR1 is SGHTA and CDR2 is FQGNSA. This CDR3 spans 17 amino acids. V shed 1 base, J shed 2 bases, and the junction held 6 bases outside the gene matches. CDR3 DNA: TGTGCCAGCAGCTTAGTTTCTGGGACTAGCGTCACAGATACGCAGTATTTT. Amino acids: CASSLVSGTSVTDTQYF.

This rearrangement joins TRBV7-2 to TRBJ1-1; TRBD1 might be the D (5 bases). From germline, CDR1 is SGHTA and CDR2 FQGNSA. V gave up 2 bases and J gave up 7 bases, with 17 bases separating them. This CDR3 comprises 15 residues. CDR3 in DNA: TGTGCCAGCAGCTTACGGGACCGGGGTGTTGATGAAGCTTTCTTT. Its translation is CASSLRDRGVDEAFF.

V is TRBV6-5 and J is TRBJ2-3; tentatively, D is TRBD2 (6 bases). V lost 6 bases and J 2 bases, leaving 12 bases between the germline ends. Germline V CDR1 and CDR2: MNHEY, SVGAGI. CDR3 length: 14 amino acids. The CDR3 sequence: CASSLTSLTDTQYF. DNA of the CDR3: TGTGCCAGCAGCCTAACTAGCCTCACAGATACGCAGTATTTT.

Only a few counts were recorded for this clone. The chain couples TRBV30 to TRBJ1-2, with D maybe TRBD1 (6 bases). This CDR3 region has 12 residues. The germline V gene has CDR1 GTSNPN and CDR2 SVGIG (reference sequence). V shed 3 bases and J shed 8 bases, with 13 bases lying between them. The CDR3: CAWRYNREGYTF. Written as DNA, the CDR3 is TGTGCCTGGAGGTATAACAGGGAGGGCTACACCTTC.

This clone was counted a single time. The chain has TRBV4-3 and TRBJ1-2, with a tentative D call TRBD1 (6 bases). The CDR3 is 15 amino acids. V was trimmed by 3 bases and J by 0 bases, leaving 11 bases between them. Germline CDR1 LGHNA, CDR2 YSLEER. This CDR3 reads CASSQEAGANYGYTF. The CDR3 nucleotides are TGCGCCAGCAGCCAGGAGGCAGGGGCTAACTATGGCTACACCTTC.

This sequence joins TRBV7-8 and TRBJ2-2; the match to TRBD2 covers 9 bases. CDR3 length equals 20 residues. Germline-derived CDR1 and CDR2 are SGHVS and FQNEAQ. V lost 3 bases, J lost 0 bases, and 14 bases stayed unmatched. CDR3 residues: CASSFGPAGGFETNTGELFF. CDR3 sequence (DNA): TGTGCCAGCAGCTTTGGCCCAGCGGGAGGCTTCGAGACGAACACCGGGGAGCTGTTTTTT.